The sequence of this TCR beta chain was determined in a study of blood T cell repertoires in COVID-19. The CDR3 has 15 residues. The V gene's germline CDR1 is MNHEY and CDR2 SVGAGI. V was clipped by 6 bases and J by 1 base, with 12 bases between them. The repertoire was sequenced with immunoSEQ multiplex PCR; TCRdb's copy has only in-frame clones and lacks some. This sample has under 300,000 clones, with approximately 88% found just once. This receptor was identified in a man aged 50 or older with acute or convalescent COVID-19. This rearrangement joins TRBV6-5 to TRBJ2-2; TRBD1 might be the D (6 bases). Sequenced: peripheral blood. CDR3 amino acids: CASRGDRRNTGELFF. The CDR3 DNA reads as TGTGCCAGCAGAGGAGACAGGCGGAACACCGGGGAGCTGTTTTTT.